In its sample, the clone carrying this T cell receptor (beta chain) was seen a few times. The data are from a study of human T cells and chemical hapten exposure. CDR1 and CDR2 (germline): SGHRS, YFSETQ. This CDR3 is 15 amino acids long. Deletions cut 2 bases from V and 5 bases from J, with 16 bases between. Sample time point: patch test 1, 2 weeks after DPC sensitization. Documented treatment: therapeutic diphenylcyclopropenone sensitization with weekly scalp DPC. TCRdb redid the calling of the RACE reads with MiXCR, one entry per CDR3 protein. Here the sample spans 75,000 to 100,000 distinct CDR3 sequences, about 10% being singletons.

The receptor comes from a woman in her sixties or seventies with alopecia areata. Some clones in this sample may be carry-over from other donors' samples. This chain links TRBV5-1 with TRBJ2-5; D may be TRBD2 (6 bases). Sequencing used whole blood, obtained in connection with sensitization to the hapten diphenylcyclopropenone (DPC). Written as DNA, the CDR3 is TGCGCCAGCAGCTTCGGCGGGGACTCGTGGGAGACCCAGTACTTC. This sequence encodes CASSFGGDSWETQYF.